Below, one T cell receptor (beta chain) is given with its context. Its cognate antigen is unknown. The data were obtained in a study of cytomegalovirus exposure and HLA in healthy donors. Vbeta (60) and Jbeta (13) primers were used in the PCR. The table came from immunoSEQ multiplex PCR; TCRdb's copy has only in-frame clones and leaves some out. The table includes 150,000 to 200,000 clones, roughly 79% detected once. Germline V CDR1 and CDR2: ENHRY, SYGVKD. J was trimmed by 3 bases and V by 0 bases; bases with no gene match: 10. The CDR3 length is 17 residues. General study points: Most CMV-associated TCR beta chains were later found to appear HLA-restricted. In vitro confirmation showed a few CMV-associated chains to be CMV antigen specific. Roughly uniform depth of sequencing across donors was assumed in presence/absence analyses.

This TCR was sampled from a woman between 18 and 29 years old in good health and CMV-seropositive. The chain recombines TRBV10-3 with TRBJ1-2; 7 nucleotides align to TRBD1. The sequencing sample was made of PBMCs. CDR3 sequence reads: CAISESEGQTEDYGYTF. CDR3 nucleotide sequence: TGTGCCATCAGTGAGTCAGAGGGACAGACAGAGGACTATGGCTACACCTTC.